The 17 T cell receptor beta chains reported below all come from one sample, sequenced in a study of cytomegalovirus exposure and HLA in healthy donors. Primers included in the PCR were 60 Vbeta and 13 Jbeta primers. The protocol was immunoSEQ multiplex PCR, while the TCRdb copy is restricted to in-frame clones and leaves out a portion. The table lists 150,000 to 200,000 clones, around 83% of them singletons. Sequencing was done on a sample of PBMCs. The receptors were sampled from a man in his fifties or sixties in good health and CMV-seropositive.

The chain carries TRBV6-5 and TRBJ2-7; 9 nucleotides line up with TRBD1. The CDR3 covers 15 residues. V was pared by 2 bases and J by 2 bases, with 4 bases of the junction left unmatched. CDR1 is MNHEY, CDR2 SVGAGI, per germline. The CDR3 sequence: CASSYQRQGAYEQYF. CDR3 DNA sequence: TGTGCCAGCAGTTACCAAAGACAGGGGGCCTACGAGCAGTACTTC.

The chain recombines TRBV6-5 with TRBJ2-1; no reliable D call. CDR3 length: 12 residues. Looked up from germline, CDR1 is MNHEY and CDR2 is SVGAGI. The V end was cut by 2 bases, the J end by 5 bases, with 4 bases between. This CDR3 is CASSYPNNEQFF. The DNA for the CDR3 is TGTGCCAGCAGTTACCCTAACAATGAGCAGTTCTTC.

V is TRBV7-9 and J is TRBJ2-1; D gene ambiguous. Germline V CDR1 and CDR2: SEHNR, FQNEAQ (reference sequence). This CDR3 spans 13 amino acids. Deletions cut 3 bases from V and 7 bases from J, with 10 bases between. The CDR3 coding sequence is TGTGCCAGCAGCTTCCTAGTAGGTAATGAGCAGTTCTTC. Translation gives CASSFLVGNEQFF.

The V call is TRBV28, the J call TRBJ1-6, with a possible D match to TRBD1 (5 bases). The CDR3 has 14 amino acids. The germline gives CDR1 MDHEN, CDR2 SYDVKM. With 6 bases removed from V and 11 bases from J, the gap between germline ends came to 17 bases. DNA of the CDR3: TGTGCCAGCAGCCAGGGAGGGGATCTGGCACCCCTCCACTTT. It encodes CASSQGGDLAPLHF.

This clone showed up just once. The rearrangement joins TRBV5-6 to TRBJ2-7, with D possibly being TRBD1 (5 bases). The V end lost 4 bases, the J end lost 0 bases, and 8 bases lay between the germline ends. Germline V lookup: CDR1 SGHDT, CDR2 YYEEEE. CDR3 length: 13 amino acids. The CDR3 here is CASSPGISYEQYF. The CDR3 nucleotides read TGTGCCAGCAGCCCAGGGATCTCCTACGAGCAGTACTTC. The full variable domain, with the rest looked up from reference TRBV5-6 and TRBJ2-7, is DAGVTQSPTHLIKTRGQQVTLRCSPKSGHDTVSWYQQALGQGPQFIFQYYEEEERQRGNFPDRFSGHQFPNYSSELNVNALLLGDSALYLCASSPGISYEQYFGPGTRLTVT.

V usage is TRBV9 and J usage is TRBJ2-1; possibly TRBD2 for D (5 bases). Looked up from germline, CDR1 is SGDLS and CDR2 is YYNGEE. V was cut by 0 bases and J by 3 bases, with 7 bases left in between. The CDR3 covers 14 residues. The CDR3 is CASSVVTSYNEQFF. DNA of the CDR3: TGTGCCAGCAGCGTAGTCACTAGCTACAATGAGCAGTTCTTC.

This clone showed up just a few times. The chain employs TRBV2 and TRBJ2-7; 7 bases agree with TRBD2. Trimming at V came to 2 bases and at J to 3 bases, leaving 10 bases not matched to a gene. Looked up from germline, CDR1 is SNHLY and CDR2 is FYNNEI. This CDR3 is 16 amino acids long. CDR3 DNA sequence: TGTGCCAGCAGTGAAATTCGCTCCGGCGGGGGCTACGAGCAGTACTTC. Translation gives CASSEIRSGGGYEQYF.

The V and J genes are TRBV2 and TRBJ1-6, with TRBD1 matching 10 bases. The germline CDR1 and CDR2 sequences are SNHLY and FYNNEI. The CDR3 is 15 amino acids. J was trimmed by 9 bases and V by 0 bases; bases with no gene match: 2. CDR3 in amino acids: CASSEARTGGSPLHF. The CDR3 DNA reads as TGTGCCAGCAGTGAAGCGCGGACAGGGGGTTCACCCCTCCACTTT.

The chain carries TRBV18 and TRBJ1-4; D unresolved. Trimming took 3 bases from V and 8 from J, leaving 7 bases between them. From germline, CDR1 is KGHSH and CDR2 LQKENI. The CDR3 length is 12 residues. The CDR3 DNA is TGTGCCAGCTCACCTCGAGGGGAAAAACTGTTTTTT. The encoded protein is CASSPRGEKLFF.

The V call is TRBV9, the J call TRBJ1-6; 8 bases line up with TRBD1. This CDR3 contains 16 residues. With V trimmed by 0 bases and J by 7 bases, 6 bases remained unmatched. Germline V lookup: CDR1 SGDLS, CDR2 YYNGEE. This CDR3 reads CASSVGPTGGNSPLHF. The CDR3 DNA reads TGTGCCAGCAGCGTAGGCCCCACAGGGGGAAATTCACCCCTCCACTTT.

This clone has a single count. This rearrangement joins TRBV19 to TRBJ2-6, with D possibly matching TRBD1 (5 bases). V was clipped by 0 bases and J by 2 bases, with 5 bases between them. CDR1 is LNHDA, CDR2 SQIVND, per germline (reference sequence). This CDR3 is 15 amino acids long. In nucleotides, the CDR3 is TGTGCCAGTAGTATAGACAGGGCTGGGGCCAACGTCCTGACTTTC. It encodes CASSIDRAGANVLTF.

On this clone itself: Sequence at one end of the junction differs from germline and may be a read error. This sequence joins TRBV13 and TRBJ1-5; no clear D. The CDR3 is made up of 14 amino acids. Germline V lookup: CDR1 PRHDT, CDR2 FYEKMQ (reference sequence). CDR3 bases: TGTGCCAGCAGCCTAGGGCGGTACAATCAGCCCCAGCATTTT. The encoded protein is CASSLGRYNQPQHF. Supplemented by reference TRBV13 and TRBJ1-5, the full variable domain reads AAGVIQSPRHLIKEKRETATLKCYPIPRHDTVYWYQQGPGQDPQFLISFYEKMQSDKGSIPDRFSAQQFSDYHSELNMSSLELGDSALYFCASSLGRYNQPQHFGDGTRLSIL.

The rearrangement uses TRBV7-2 and TRBJ2-5; 7 nucleotides align to TRBD2. From germline, CDR1 is SGHTA and CDR2 FQGNSA. The length of the CDR3 is 17 residues. J lost 6 bases, V lost 4 bases, and 17 bases had no gene match. CDR3: CASSSPREVGGRKTQYF. CDR3 nucleotides: TGTGCCAGCAGCTCCCCGAGGGAGGTGGGAGGGCGTAAGACCCAGTACTTC.

The chain joins TRBV5-1 to TRBJ2-7; D gene unclear. Germline V lookup: CDR1 SGHRS, CDR2 YFSETQ. The CDR3 is 13 amino acids. The germline V and J ends were trimmed by 4 bases and 6 bases, with 14 bases remaining between them. CDR3 sequence reads: CASSPYPTGEQYF. Here the CDR3 DNA reads TGCGCCAGCAGCCCCTACCCAACGGGCGAGCAGTACTTC.

The chain recombines TRBV28 with TRBJ2-4, with 8 bases that match TRBD1. Germline loops: CDR1 MDHEN, CDR2 SYDVKM. V was clipped by 5 bases and J by 5 bases; unmatched bases: 8. The CDR3 consists of 15 residues. CDR3 protein: CASSRQGFEENIQYF. In DNA, the CDR3 is TGTGCCAGCAGTAGACAGGGGTTTGAGGAAAACATTCAGTACTTC.

The CDR3 reads CASSLATAYEQYF. The CDR3 DNA follows: TGTGCCAGCAGCTTGGCGACAGCGTACGAGCAGTACTTC. The chain recombines TRBV5-6 with TRBJ2-7, with a tentative D call TRBD1 (5 bases). The CDR3 runs to 13 residues. Per the germline V gene, CDR1 is SGHDT and CDR2 is YYEEEE. Trimming shortened V by 0 bases and J by 4 bases, and 8 bases separated the two germline ends.

This chain links TRBV7-2 with TRBJ2-5; a possible D gene is TRBD2 (7 bases). The ends were cut back, 0 bases at V and 1 base at J, with 9 bases in the middle. Germline CDR1 reads SGHTA; CDR2 reads FQGNSA. The length of the CDR3 is 15 residues. This CDR3 is CASSLAGGLQETQYF. The CDR3 DNA is TGTGCCAGCAGCTTAGCCGGGGGGCTCCAAGAGACCCAGTACTTC.